This TCR beta chain appears in the sequencing data of a study of blood T cell repertoires in COVID-19. Across the whole study: Acute and convalescent COVID-19 specimens originated in the United States, Italy and Spain. T cells, B-cell-depleted T cells, or PBMCs provided the cDNA or gDNA that served as material.

In the authors' workflow: Nucleated cell counts were estimated from reference gene primer amplification. This table comes from immunoSEQ multiplex PCR, and its TCRdb copy is limited to in-frame clones, with some not included. V, J and clone size reflect that table, while D and trimming were determined from the DNA. The sample carries about 110,000 clones, 80% to 90% recorded once. The length of the CDR3 is 13 residues. The V end was cut by 3 bases, the J end by 0 bases, with 5 bases between. Per germline, CDR1 LGHNA and CDR2 YSLEER. The chain is built from TRBV4-3 and TRBJ1-1; unclear D gene. This receptor was identified in a man between 35 and 55 years old with acute or convalescent COVID-19. Sequencing was done on a sample of peripheral blood. CDR3: CASSQFMNTEAFF. CDR3 nucleotide sequence: TGCGCCAGCAGCCAGTTCATGAACACTGAAGCTTTCTTT.